The 23 T cell receptor beta chains presented below share a single source sample, sequenced in a study of T cells after yellow fever vaccination. TCRdb itself ran the 5' RACE reads through MiXCR, one entry per CDR3 protein. The sample lists 300,000 or so distinct CDR3 sequences; 6.8% were seen once. The sample was PBMCs, taken 45 days after the first yellow fever vaccination. These receptors came from a man between 18 and 35 years old who received the YFV17D yellow fever vaccine.

The chain is built from TRBV3-1 and TRBJ2-7, with a possible D match to TRBD2 (5 bases). This CDR3 region has 14 residues. In germline, CDR1 is LGHDT, CDR2 YNNKEL (reference sequence). Trimming removed 2 bases from V and 6 bases from J, with 14 bases in between. The CDR3 bases are TGTGCCAGCAGCCAAATGACTACACCGGGCGAGCAGTACTTC. Translating it yields CASSQMTTPGEQYF.

This clonotype was observed a few times. The chain combines TRBV10-3 with TRBJ2-3, with 7 bases lining up with TRBD1. The junction had 4 bases not matched to a gene; V was cut back by 3 bases and J by 10 bases. Germline values: CDR1 ENHRY, CDR2 SYGVKD. This CDR3 spans 12 amino acids. The CDR3 sequence: CAISEVQGAQYF. CDR3 coding DNA: TGTGCCATCAGTGAAGTGCAGGGGGCGCAGTATTTT.

This clonotype was counted ten times or more. This chain links TRBV12-3 or TRBV12-4 with TRBJ2-5, with D possibly called TRBD1 or TRBD2 (6 bases each). The CDR3 contains 13 residues. Trimming shortened V by 5 bases and J by 3 bases, and 10 bases separated the two germline ends. The CDR3 DNA is TGTGCCAGCAGTCCGAGGGGGGAAGAGACCCAGTACTTC. Its protein product is CASSPRGEETQYF.

The chain is built from TRBV5-1 and TRBJ1-1, with D possibly TRBD1 on 6 matching bases. Germline CDR1 SGHRS, CDR2 YFSETQ. Trimming pared 0 bases from V and 1 base from J, leaving 10 bases between. The CDR3 extends over 15 amino acids. The CDR3 protein is CASSLGWGPNTEAFF. Written as DNA, the CDR3 is TGCGCCAGCAGCTTGGGTTGGGGGCCGAACACTGAAGCTTTCTTT.

The V and J genes are TRBV7-8 and TRBJ2-5, with D perhaps assigned TRBD1 or TRBD2 (5 bases each). Germline V lookup: CDR1 SGHVS, CDR2 FQNEAQ. CDR3 length: 14 residues. Deletions cut 1 base from V and 5 bases from J, with 11 bases between. The CDR3 protein is CASSLVGTPETQYF. Here the CDR3 DNA reads TGTGCCAGCAGCTTAGTAGGGACCCCGGAGACCCAGTACTTC.

In this sample, this clonotype turned up many times. This rearrangement joins TRBV7-9 to TRBJ1-2; TRBD1 is a possible D gene (5 bases). Trimming shortened V by 5 bases and J by 3 bases, and 10 bases separated the two germline ends. Germline V gene lookup returns CDR1 SEHNR and CDR2 FQNEAQ (reference sequence). This CDR3 region has 13 residues. The CDR3 DNA sequence: TGTGCCAGCAGCCCACAGGTCGACTATGGCTACACCTTC. This gives the protein CASSPQVDYGYTF.

This clonotype appeared many times. The V gene is TRBV4-3, the J gene TRBJ2-2, with 8 nucleotides matching TRBD2. This CDR3 spans 16 amino acids. Per germline, CDR1 LGHNA and CDR2 YSLEER. V was pared by 4 bases and J by 0 bases, with 4 bases of the junction left unmatched. The CDR3 nucleotides read TGCGCCAGCAGCCCGGGTAGCGGGGCGAACACCGGGGAGCTGTTTTTT. As protein: CASSPGSGANTGELFF.

This clonotype was observed many times. This sequence joins TRBV12-3 or TRBV12-4 and TRBJ2-5; TRBD2 matches at 11 bases. This CDR3 spans 13 amino acids. V lost 6 bases, J lost 7 bases, and 4 bases stayed unmatched. The CDR3 nucleotides read TGTGCCAGCAGCTCACTAGCGGGGGCGACCCAGTACTTC. Its translation is CASSSLAGATQYF.

The chain is built from TRBV11-2 and TRBJ2-1, with 11 bases aligning to TRBD2. Unmatched junction bases numbered 8, after V lost 2 bases and J lost 2 bases. This CDR3 comprises 18 residues. Germline V lookup: CDR1 SGHAT, CDR2 FQNNGV. CDR3 nucleotides: TGTGCCAGCAGCTTAAGGTGGGAGACTAGCGGGGCCTACAATGAGCAGTTCTTC. The encoded protein is CASSLRWETSGAYNEQFF.

The chain uses TRBV6-1 and TRBJ1-1; D is unclear. This CDR3 has 13 residues. Trimming cost V 3 bases and J 1 base, with 6 bases left between them. Germline lookup yields CDR1 MNHNS and CDR2 SASEGT. CDR3 DNA sequence: TGTGCCAGCAGTGACGTCTCGAACACTGAAGCTTTCTTT. Protein product: CASSDVSNTEAFF.

This chain uses TRBV7-2 with TRBJ1-5; D may be TRBD1 (5 bases). Trimming left V 5 bases short and J 2 bases short, with 13 bases between. The CDR3 has 15 amino acids. CDR1 and CDR2 from the germline V gene are SGHTA and FQGNSA. CDR3 DNA: TGTGCCAGCAGCACCAAGGGGTGGGGCAATCAGCCCCAGCATTTT. Its translation: CASSTKGWGNQPQHF.

The sample holds many counts of this clonotype. The chain has TRBV20-1 and TRBJ2-1, with D perhaps TRBD1 (5 bases). CDR3 length equals 14 residues. V was trimmed by 1 base and J by 4 bases, leaving 11 bases between them. Germline assignment: CDR1 DFQATT and CDR2 SNEGSKA (reference sequence). The CDR3 is CSARVQETYNEQFF. CDR3 DNA: TGCAGTGCTAGAGTACAGGAAACGTACAATGAGCAGTTCTTC.

The chain combines TRBV6-5 with TRBJ2-3; no clear D. V was pared by 6 bases and J by 0 bases, with 10 bases between. CDR3 length: 14 amino acids. Germline lookup yields CDR1 MNHEY and CDR2 SVGAGI. CDR3 DNA sequence: TGTGCCAGCAGATACGGGCCTAGCACAGATACGCAGTATTTT. It translates to CASRYGPSTDTQYF.

The rearrangement joins TRBV7-9 to TRBJ1-4; TRBD1 agrees at 9 bases. The trim removed 5 bases at V and 5 bases at J, leaving 6 bases unmatched. The CDR3 is made up of 15 amino acids. Germline V gene sequence: CDR1 SEHNR, CDR2 FQNEAQ (reference sequence). CDR3 in amino acids: CASSLNRGLNEKLFF. The CDR3 DNA follows: TGTGCCAGCAGCCTCAACAGGGGGCTGAATGAAAAACTGTTTTTT.

The chain links TRBV12-3 or TRBV12-4 to TRBJ2-3; no reliable D call. V gave up 5 bases and J gave up 6 bases, with 9 bases separating them. The CDR3 runs 12 residues. CDR3 sequence (DNA): TGTGCCAGCAGTCCTGATGGTGATACGCAGTATTTT. Protein: CASSPDGDTQYF.

This clonotype has only a few counts. The V and J genes are TRBV15 and TRBJ1-5, with 10 bases identical to TRBD1. From germline, CDR1 is LNHNV and CDR2 YYDKDF (reference sequence). After removal of 1 base from V and 4 bases from J, the junction contained 1 base not matched to a gene. This CDR3 spans 15 amino acids. The CDR3 DNA follows: TGTGCCACCAGCAGAGGGACAGGGGGAAATCAGCCCCAGCATTTT. This encodes CATSRGTGGNQPQHF.

This clonotype was seen a few times. The chain recombines TRBV5-1 with TRBJ2-1; D is unclear. CDR3 size: 15 residues. V dropped 0 bases and J dropped 5 bases, with 12 bases sitting between them. Per the germline V gene, CDR1 is SGHRS and CDR2 is YFSETQ. CDR3 sequence (DNA): TGCGCCAGCAGCTTGGACTCCCGAAGACACAATGAGCAGTTCTTC. It codes for CASSLDSRRHNEQFF.

This clonotype was seen just once. The CDR3 DNA is TGTGCCAGCAGCTTCTATGTCCTGCCTGGGGAGACCCAGTACTTC. Amino acid sequence: CASSFYVLPGETQYF. This chain joins TRBV7-2 and TRBJ2-5; D gene uncertain. The CDR3 length is 15 residues. Germline V CDR1 and CDR2: SGHTA, FQGNSA. The V end lost 3 bases, the J end lost 5 bases, and 16 bases lay between the germline ends.

This clonotype was picked up a small number of times. CDR3 coding DNA: TGTGCCAGCAGCCCCTTTGTGTCCCTCCAAGAGACCCAGTACTTC. It is translated as CASSPFVSLQETQYF. This chain uses TRBV27 with TRBJ2-5; no clear D gene. V lost 6 bases, J lost 1 base, and 15 bases lay in between. Germline V gene sequence: CDR1 MNHEY, CDR2 SMNVEV (reference sequence). This CDR3 is 15 amino acids long.

This chain connects TRBV20-1 to TRBJ2-1, with 7 bases matching TRBD1. The V segment lost 0 bases and the J segment 8 bases; nucleotides outside the gene matches: 7. CDR3 size: 14 residues. Germline V gene sequence: CDR1 DFQATT, CDR2 SNEGSKA (reference sequence). The CDR3 here is CSAREGTVGDEQFF. The CDR3 DNA is TGCAGTGCTAGAGAAGGGACAGTTGGAGATGAGCAGTTCTTC.

This clonotype was detected a few times. The genes are TRBV6-2 or TRBV6-3 and TRBJ2-7; D is unclear. The V gene lost 7 bases and the J gene lost 6 bases, with 13 bases spanning the gap. The V gene's germline CDR1 is MNHEY and CDR2 SVGEGT. This CDR3 comprises 12 residues. The CDR3 nucleotides read TGTGCCAGCAATGCCAGGCTTGGCGAGCAGTACGTC. Amino acid sequence: CASNARLGEQYV.

V usage is TRBV20-1 and J usage is TRBJ2-4, with 8 bases identical to TRBD2. Unmatched junction bases numbered 8, after V lost 3 bases and J lost 7 bases. This CDR3 is built from 14 residues. Germline CDR1 and CDR2: DFQATT and SNEGSKA (reference sequence). CDR3 nucleotides: TGCAGTGCTAGTATGCCGCGGGGGGAGAACATTCAGTACTTC. Translated: CSASMPRGENIQYF.

V is TRBV6-5 and J is TRBJ1-2, with 8 bases matching TRBD1. Germline V gene sequence: CDR1 MNHEY, CDR2 SVGAGI. V lost 6 bases to trimming and J lost 4 bases; unmatched junction nucleotides: 4. The CDR3 has 13 amino acids. The CDR3 DNA reads TGTGCCAGCAGCCAGGGGGCCCTCTATGGCTACACCTTC. Amino acids: CASSQGALYGYTF.